The rows below give T cell receptor beta chains drawn from one sample of a study of spatial heterogeneity in lung cancer. TCRdb fed the 5' RACE reads into MiXCR, producing one record per CDR3 protein. The sample records more than 25,000 distinct CDR3 sequences, approximately 6% being singletons. Material: PBMCs, obtained at follow-up. Receptor source: a male donor with early-stage non-small cell lung cancer. Each CDR3 is given with its conserved first and last residue. D genes are given only for firm matches. Part of the rows lack a size; the others show once, few, many or a class for expanded clones.

>TRBD1|medium-sized|TRBJ2-1|TRBV29-1|14
TGCAGCGCTAGCTGGGACAGGGCAAACAATGAGCAGTTCTTC
CSASWDRANNEQFF
>NA|many|TRBJ2-3|TRBV7-8|12
TGTGCCAGCAGCTTAGTGGGGGATACGCAGTATTTT
CASSLVGDTQYF
>NA|many|TRBJ2-5|TRBV7-2|13
TGTGCCAGTACCCTTTCGATCCGGGAGACCCAGTACTTC
CASTLSIRETQYF
>NA|few|TRBJ1-5|TRBV19|14
TGTGCCAGTAACCTATGGGGGGGCAGGGCGGCCCAGCATTTT
CASNLWGGRAAQHF
>NA|many|TRBJ1-5|TRBV19|15
TGTGCCAGTATTCCGGATACAGGGATGGGCCAGCCCCAGCATTTT
CASIPDTGMGQPQHF
>TRBD2|few|TRBJ2-7|TRBV4-1|16
TGCGCCAGCAGCCAAGATCGGGGGGTTAGCTCCTACGAGCAGTACTTC
CASSQDRGVSSYEQYF
>NA|few|TRBJ2-5|TRBV10-3|14
TGTGCCATCAGTGATACAGCAAAATCAGAGACCCAGTACTTC
CAISDTAKSETQYF
>NA|many|TRBJ2-3|TRBV7-2|15
TGTGCCAGCAGCCGGGCCCCTACTAGCACAGATACGCAGTATTTT
CASSRAPTSTDTQYF
>NA|many|TRBJ2-4|TRBV5-5|14
TGTGCCAGCAGCTTCCCGTGGGGCAAAAACATTCAGTACTTC
CASSFPWGKNIQYF
>NA|many|TRBJ2-5|TRBV15|15
TGTGCCACCAGCGCCAAACCGGACTCCCAAGAGACCCAGTACTTC
CATSAKPDSQETQYF
>NA|many|TRBJ2-3|TRBV9|14
TGTGCCAGCAGCGTAAGGCAGGCCACAGATACGCAGTATTTT
CASSVRQATDTQYF
>NA|many|TRBJ1-1|TRBV18|12
TGTGCCAGCTCACCCCGTCTCACTGAAGCTTTCTTT
CASSPRLTEAFF
>NA|NA|TRBJ1-2|TRBV10-3|14
TGTGCCATCAGTGAACGAGGGACGAGCTATGGCTACACCTTC
CAISERGTSYGYTF
>NA|many|TRBJ1-1|TRBV5-1|15
TGCGCCAGCAGCTCCCGGACTGTTCAGAACACTGAAGCTTTCTTT
CASSSRTVQNTEAFF
>NA|many|TRBJ1-5|TRBV9|15
TGTGCCAGCAGCACCGGACCTTATCTGGATCAGCCCCAGCATTTT
CASSTGPYLDQPQHF
>NA|large|TRBJ2-5|TRBV11-2|16
TGTGCCAGCAGCTTTTGGGGAAACCGTCTCCAAGAGACCCAGTACTTC
CASSFWGNRLQETQYF
>TRBD2|few|TRBJ2-1|TRBV20-1|13
TGCAGTGCTAGAGGACTAGCGCACAATGAGCAGTTCTTC
CSARGLAHNEQFF
>NA|NA|TRBJ2-1|TRBV27|12
TGTGCCAGCAGTAAGGGACCTAATGAGCAGTTCTTC
CASSKGPNEQFF
>TRBD2|many|TRBJ2-2|TRBV5-1|15
TGCGCCAGCAGATCTAGCGGTATCGACACCGGGGAGCTGTTTTTT
CASRSSGIDTGELFF
>NA|NA|TRBJ1-2|TRBV30|15
TGTGCCTCTCCAGCGGGGCAGTCGGCTAACTATGGCTACACCTTC
CASPAGQSANYGYTF
>NA|few|TRBJ2-1|TRBV5-1|16
TGCGCCAGCAGTCAGGGAGTCCGAAGCTCCTACAATGAGCAGTTCTTC
CASSQGVRSSYNEQFF
>NA|many|TRBJ2-3|TRBV29-1|12
TGCAGCGCAGGGACCGATGGAGATACGCAGTATTTT
CSAGTDGDTQYF
>NA|many|TRBJ1-6|TRBV2|16
TGTGCCAGCAGTGAGCTCGGGACAACCCCGAATTCACCCCTCCACTTT
CASSELGTTPNSPLHF
>NA|many|TRBJ1-6|TRBV21-1|22
TGTGCCAGCAGCAAAAACGTGGGGACAGGGCGGAGAGGACCATACGGGAATTCACCCCTCCACTTT
CASSKNVGTGRRGPYGNSPLHF
>NA|many|TRBJ2-5|TRBV11-1|16
TGTGCCAGCAGCTTTAGGTCCGCGCTACTAAAAGAGACCCAGTACTTC
CASSFRSALLKETQYF
>NA|many|TRBJ1-3|TRBV29-1|14
TGCAGCGCGCTCGGGGATAACTCTGGAAACACCATATATTTT
CSALGDNSGNTIYF
>NA|many|TRBJ2-1|TRBV24-1|11
TGTGCCACCAGCCTGAGAGATGAGCAGTTCTTC
CATSLRDEQFF
>NA|few|TRBJ2-7|TRBV4-2|15
TGTGCCAGCAGCCAAGTTTTCCAGAGCTCCTACGAGCAGTACTTC
CASSQVFQSSYEQYF
>NA|NA|TRBJ2-2|TRBV6-6|14
TGTGCCAGCAACTCGGACAGATACACCGGGGAGCTGTTTTTT
CASNSDRYTGELFF
>TRBD2|NA|TRBJ2-5|TRBV7-3|15
TGTGCCAGCAGCTTAGCGGGACTAGCGGGAGAGACCCAGTACTTC
CASSLAGLAGETQYF
>NA|many|TRBJ1-1|TRBV18|16
TGTGCCAGCTCACCACCGTCGGGGGCTTCGAACACTGAAGCTTTCTTT
CASSPPSGASNTEAFF
>TRBD2|many|TRBJ2-2|TRBV28|16
TGTGCCAGCACCACCCCCGTAGCGGGAGGGGCCGGGGAGCTGTTTTTT
CASTTPVAGGAGELFF
>TRBD2|few|TRBJ2-5|TRBV4-3|18
TGCGCCAGCAGCCAACAACCTCTTACTAGCGGAGGGCAAGAGACCCAGTACTTC
CASSQQPLTSGGQETQYF
>NA|many|TRBJ2-3|TRBV29-1|12
TGCAGCGTTGATATGGTGGGAGATACGCAGTATTTT
CSVDMVGDTQYF
>NA|many|TRBJ1-1|TRBV7-9|12
TGTGCCAGCGTGGACAGGAACACTGAAGCTTTCTTT
CASVDRNTEAFF
>NA|NA|TRBJ2-1|TRBV30|11
TGTGCCTGGAGTGTAATGAATGAGCAGTTCTTC
CAWSVMNEQFF
>TRBD1|many|TRBJ1-3|TRBV7-2|16
TGTGCCAGCAGCCGCGGACAGGGGCCCTCTGGAAACACCATATATTTT
CASSRGQGPSGNTIYF
>NA|many|TRBJ1-2|TRBV24-1|14
TGTGCCATCCCTGGAGAGTCTATTTTCTATGGCTACACCTTC
CAIPGESIFYGYTF
>TRBD1|many|TRBJ1-1|TRBV30|13
TGTGCCTGGAGAGGACAGGTGGCCACTGAAGCTTTCTTT
CAWRGQVATEAFF
>NA|many|TRBJ2-7|TRBV7-9|12
TGTGCCAGCAGCCTACTGGGGCACGAGCAGTACTTC
CASSLLGHEQYF
>TRBD2|many|TRBJ2-3|TRBV20-1|17
TGCAGTGCTAGAGATGCGTCGAAGCGGGGGAGCACAGATACGCAGTATTTT
CSARDASKRGSTDTQYF
>NA|NA|TRBJ1-3|TRBV12-3/TRBV12-4|15
TGTGCCAGCAGTTTCCCGGGCTACTCTGGAAACACCATATATTTT
CASSFPGYSGNTIYF
>NA|many|TRBJ1-2|TRBV29-1|16
TGCAGCGTTGTGCCCCTTTTGGTCGTTAAGGGGTTTGGCTACACCTTC
CSVVPLLVVKGFGYTF
>NA|many|TRBJ2-2|TRBV18|16
TGTGCCAGCTCACCGCCGGGGGACGTAGACACCGGGGAGCTGTTTTTT
CASSPPGDVDTGELFF
>TRBD1|many|TRBJ2-7|TRBV25-1|12
TGTGCCAGCAGGGGACAGGGGTACGAGCAGTACTTC
CASRGQGYEQYF
>NA|few|TRBJ2-3|TRBV24-1|13
TGTGCCACCAGTGATGGGGGTCCAGATACGCAGTATTTT
CATSDGGPDTQYF
>NA|few|TRBJ1-1|TRBV4-1|16
TGCGCCAGCAGCGAGGGTATCGTGGACGTGAACACTGAAGCTTTCTTT
CASSEGIVDVNTEAFF